The 20 T cell receptor beta chains in this list originate from one sample, sequenced in a study of Tregs in tolerant kidney transplant recipients. Using immunoSEQ multiplex PCR, the repertoire was profiled, and TCRdb retains in-frame clones only, with some absent. The sample yields 85,000 to 95,000 clones, approximately 92% seen once. The sequencing input was CD8+ T cells from blood. Source of these receptors: a human donor in good health.

The chain employs TRBV6-6 and TRBJ2-3; D possibly corresponds to TRBD1 (5 bases). V lost 0 bases, J lost 14 bases, and 9 bases lay in between. Germline CDR1 is MNHNY and CDR2 is SVGAGI (reference sequence). The CDR3 has 11 residues. In DNA form, the CDR3 reads TGTGCCAGCAGTTACTCGAGACAGATGTATTTT. Translated, it gives CASSYSRQMYF.

The chain recombines TRBV11-2 with TRBJ1-1; maybe TRBD1 (6 bases). The CDR3 sequence is 14 residues long. Germline CDR1 SGHAT, CDR2 FQNNGV. Trimming removed 3 bases at V and 1 base at J, with 9 bases between. The CDR3 DNA reads TGTGCCAGCAGCTTGTCGGGACAGAACACTGAAGCTTTCTTT. Protein: CASSLSGQNTEAFF.

V and J are TRBV29-1 and TRBJ2-7; possibly TRBD1 or TRBD2 for D (5 bases each). The CDR3 totals 13 residues. Trimming left V 4 bases short and J 4 bases short, with 14 bases between. The germline CDR1 and CDR2 sequences are SQVTM and ANQGSEA. The DNA of the CDR3 is TGCAGCGTTGCCAGGGCGCCGGGGTACGAGCAGTACTTC. Translating it yields CSVARAPGYEQYF.

This chain connects TRBV11-3 to TRBJ2-1, with 13 bases lining up with TRBD2. The CDR3 sequence is 14 residues long. CDR1 SGHNT and CDR2 YENEEA come from the germline V gene. The V and J ends lost 3 bases and 8 bases, in that order; junction bases with no gene match: 1. As DNA, the CDR3 is TGTGCCAGCAGCTTCGGACTAGCGGGGGATGAGCAGTTCTTC. Its protein is CASSFGLAGDEQFF.

The chain recombines TRBV7-9 with TRBJ2-1; D unresolved. V was pared by 5 bases and J by 8 bases, with 10 bases between. Germline V lookup: CDR1 SEHNR, CDR2 FQNEAQ (reference sequence). The CDR3 consists of 12 residues. CDR3 amino acids: CASSAIADEQFF. The CDR3 region has the DNA TGTGCCAGCAGCGCCATCGCCGATGAGCAGTTCTTC. The whole variable domain, remainder taken from reference TRBV7-9 and TRBJ2-1, is DTGVSQNPRHKITKRGQNVTFRCDPISEHNRLYWYRQTLGQGPEFLTYFQNEAQLEKSRLLSDRFSAERPKGSFSTLEIQRTEQGDSAMYLCASSAIADEQFFGPGTRLTVL.

This clone was observed a single time. The chain employs TRBV6-5 and TRBJ2-5; D may be TRBD2 (7 bases). The CDR3 is 12 amino acids. V was shortened by 10 bases and J by 3 bases, with 12 bases between the two germline ends. Germline V gives CDR1 MNHEY, CDR2 SVGAGI. This CDR3 reads CATAGAKETQYF. The DNA for the CDR3 is TGTGCCACTGCGGGGGCAAAAGAGACCCAGTACTTC.

The chain links TRBV7-6 to TRBJ1-1; D is perhaps TRBD1 (5 bases). Germline V lookup: CDR1 SGHVS, CDR2 FNYEAQ. V was pared by 7 bases and J by 4 bases, with 22 bases between. The CDR3 is 16 residues long. The CDR3 is CASTWGRLGGGTEAFF. As DNA, the CDR3 is TGTGCCAGCACCTGGGGTCGTTTGGGGGGTGGCACTGAAGCTTTCTTT.

The chain's CDR3 is CASSPGYLGYEQYF. CDR3 DNA sequence: TGTGCCAGCAGCCCCGGGTATCTAGGGTACGAGCAGTACTTC. This chain joins TRBV7-2 and TRBJ2-7; no clear D gene. Trimming removed 5 bases from V and 4 bases from J, with 15 bases in between. This CDR3 has 14 residues. Germline-derived CDR1 and CDR2 are SGHTA and FQGNSA.

The chain couples TRBV27 to TRBJ1-4, with unresolved D. The germline gives CDR1 MNHEY, CDR2 SMNVEV (reference sequence). The germline V and J ends were trimmed by 3 bases and 0 bases, with 8 bases remaining between them. There are 15 residues in the CDR3. The CDR3 loop is CASSFLSSTNEKLFF. The DNA of the CDR3 is TGTGCCAGCAGTTTTTTGAGTTCAACTAATGAAAAACTGTTTTTT.

The J gene is TRBJ1-4, the V gene TRBV27; possibly TRBD1 for D (6 bases). V lost 6 bases and J lost 8, with 10 bases in between. The CDR3 runs 12 residues. Germline values: CDR1 MNHEY, CDR2 SMNVEV (reference sequence). CDR3 in DNA: TGTGCCAGCAGCCAGGGGAGGGAAAAACTGTTTTTT. It codes for CASSQGREKLFF.

The J gene is TRBJ1-3, the V gene TRBV6-1; TRBD1 might be the D (6 bases). Germline CDR1 is MNHNS and CDR2 is SASEGT. Between the trimmed V and J ends, which lost 7 bases and 4 bases, there was a span of 17 bases. CDR3 size: 15 residues. CDR3 loop: CASTEWRRGGNTIYF. The CDR3 DNA sequence: TGTGCCAGCACGGAATGGCGCAGGGGAGGAAACACCATATATTTT.

The chain's CDR3 is CASSITGTEAFF. CDR3 bases: TGTGCCAGTAGTATAACAGGGACTGAAGCTTTCTTT. J is TRBJ1-1 and V is TRBV19, with D perhaps TRBD1 (6 bases). The length of the CDR3 is 12 residues. V lost 2 bases and J 5 bases, leaving 6 bases between the germline ends. CDR1 is LNHDA and CDR2 is SQIVND in the germline V gene (reference sequence). Looking up the rest from reference TRBV19 and TRBJ1-1 gives the full variable domain: DGGITQSPKYLFRKEGQNVTLSCEQNLNHDAMYWYRQDPGQGLRLIYYSQIVNDFQKGDIAEGYSVSREKKESFPLTVTSAQKNPTAFYLCASSITGTEAFFGQGTRLTVV.

The gene calls are TRBV4-2 and TRBJ1-1, with D unresolved. The CDR3 runs to 13 residues. Looked up from germline, CDR1 is LGHNA and CDR2 is YNFKEQ. The V end lost 1 base, the J end lost 4 bases, and 7 bases lay between the germline ends. The CDR3 nucleotides are TGTGCCAGCAGCCAAGTCACTGCCACTGAAGCTTTCTTT. It codes for CASSQVTATEAFF.

The chain employs TRBV29-1 and TRBJ2-7; 9 bases are a match to TRBD2. This CDR3 is 13 amino acids long. With 6 bases clipped from V and 0 bases from J, the junction kept 3 bases outside the gene matches. The germline V gene has CDR1 SQVTM and CDR2 ANQGSEA. The CDR3 protein is CSVYSGGSYEQYF. CDR3 coding DNA: TGCAGCGTCTATAGCGGGGGCTCCTACGAGCAGTACTTC.

The V call is TRBV19, the J call TRBJ2-3; a weak D match, TRBD2 (5 bases). The CDR3 is 17 amino acids. The ends were cut back, 4 bases at V and 2 bases at J, with 19 bases in the middle. CDR1 and CDR2 (germline): LNHDA, SQIVND (reference sequence). CDR3 DNA: TGTGCCAGTAGTAAGGACGGGAATTTTGACCTCACAGATACGCAGTATTTT. Translated, it gives CASSKDGNFDLTDTQYF.

V gene TRBV5-6 combines with J gene TRBJ2-5; D gene ambiguous. CDR3 length equals 11 residues. Germline CDR1 and CDR2: SGHDT and YYEEEE. With 3 bases removed from V and 8 bases from J, the gap between germline ends came to 8 bases. CDR3 region: CASSSEGTQYF. For the CDR3, the DNA is TGTGCCAGCAGCTCGGAAGGAACCCAGTACTTC.

In its sample, this clone was seen once. CDR3: CASSTLGTSGEYNEQFF. CDR3 sequence (DNA): TGTGCCAGCAGCACCCTCGGGACTAGCGGGGAATACAATGAGCAGTTCTTC. This chain uses TRBV7-6 with TRBJ2-1; 13 bases align to TRBD2. Germline V CDR1 and CDR2: SGHVS, FNYEAQ. The J segment lost 4 bases and the V segment lost 5 bases, leaving 8 bases of the junction unmatched. This CDR3 contains 17 residues.

V and J are TRBV6-1 and TRBJ2-7, with D possibly TRBD1 on 5 matching bases. Germline V gene sequence: CDR1 MNHNS, CDR2 SASEGT. V shed 4 bases and J shed 6 bases, with 22 bases lying between them. The CDR3 extends over 16 amino acids. The DNA for the CDR3 is TGTGCCAGCAGTGGCCCCAGGCAGTACACCCAGGGCGAGCAGTACTTC. Translated: CASSGPRQYTQGEQYF.

The V and J genes are TRBV19 and TRBJ2-1; D may be TRBD1 (6 bases). Germline V gene data show CDR1 as LNHDA and CDR2 as SQIVND (reference sequence). The CDR3 consists of 13 residues. Trimming removed 3 bases from V and 11 bases from J, with 14 bases in between. CDR3 in amino acids: CASSIILRDKQFF. The CDR3 DNA follows: TGTGCCAGTAGTATTATTCTCCGGGACAAGCAGTTCTTC.

The chain is built from TRBV7-6 and TRBJ2-3, with TRBD2 identical over 7 bases. Germline V lookup: CDR1 SGHVS, CDR2 FNYEAQ. This CDR3 spans 15 amino acids. Losses at the gene ends were 3 bases for V and 0 bases for J; bases not matched to a gene: 3. The DNA of the CDR3 is TGTGCCAGCAGCTTGCCGGGAGGTAGCACAGATACGCAGTATTTT. Translation: CASSLPGGSTDTQYF.